This entry features one T cell receptor (beta chain) sequence. The sample contains more than one DNA sequence encoding this CDR3. The input for sorted-subset replicate PCRs was about 200 ng DNA, some 30,000 T cell genomes. Libraries were prepared by immunoSEQ multiplex PCR; TCRdb keeps only in-frame clonotypes and omits some of them. Counted here are 1,500,000 or so clones, 95% to 97% occurring once; the ten biggest clones make up more than 0.9%. The source of the sample is a study of shared clonotypes between healthy human individuals. CDR3 length: 14 residues. The germline gives CDR1 SGHRS, CDR2 YFSETQ. V shed 4 bases, J shed 1 base, and the junction held 3 bases outside the gene matches.

What was sequenced was naive CD4+ T cells sorted from blood. Subset in this sample: CD45RA+ positively selected. This receptor was identified in a man aged 25 to 40 in good health. The rearrangement joins TRBV5-1 to TRBJ1-1, with TRBD1 matching over 8 bases. The CDR3 protein is CASSRGTGNTEAFF. As DNA, the CDR3 is TGCGCCAGCAGCCGTGGGACAGGGAACACTGAAGCTTTCTTT. Full variable domain (missing parts from reference TRBV5-1 and TRBJ1-1): KAGVTQTPRYLIKTRGQQVTLSCSPISGHRSVSWYQQTPGQGLQFLFEYFSETQRNKGNFPGRFSGRQFSNSRSEMNVSTLELGDSALYLCASSRGTGNTEAFFGQGTRLTVV.